This T cell receptor (beta chain) derives from a study of T cells after yellow fever vaccination (dated by TCRdb to between 2017 and 2020). Concerning the study at large: The SMART-Seq v4 Ultra Low Input RNA kit was used to prepare libraries from fractions with low cell numbers. To follow T-cell clones before and after primary and booster YFV17D yellow fever vaccination, bulk TCR alpha and beta repertoires were sequenced over time. Two healthy male donors made up the cohort, one aged 18 to 30 years and the other aged 30 to 39 years. Bulk PBMC replicates and cell subsets were isolated from blood drawn at multiple timepoints before and after both primary and secondary immunization. Overall results and qualifications from the work: The study included only a couple of donors, which limits how far the findings can be generalized. A small share of clonotypes was detected in both CD4 and CD8 compartments, with the overlap likely arising from convergent recombination. Compared with the primary T-cell response, the secondary T-cell response was faster but weaker, reaching its peak on day 5 rather than on day 15. After the booster, most clones that had expanded after primary vaccination were detected again (roughly 95% of CD4 and 88% of CD8), suggesting broad maintenance of memory. Computational filtering was required because FACS-sorted repertoires could contain abundant contaminating clonotypes from the bulk population.

This clonotype was counted between two and nine times. It has no known antigen specificity. Nothing much larger sits one base from this clone, and base qualities are not available. Reading the label with the study, this specimen's treatment or condition is: live attenuated yellow fever vaccine strain. At each blood-draw timepoint, two biological replicates of bulk PBMCs were obtained. PBMCs were isolated from peripheral blood using a standard Ficoll-Paque protocol. TriZol was used to extract RNA from bulk PBMCs, from CD4 and CD8 fractions, and from dextramer-positive and dextramer-negative fractions. TCR cDNA was synthesized by 5'RACE template switching, through which a universal primer site and unique molecular identifiers were introduced. Priming for cDNA synthesis came from both the TCR alpha and TCR beta constant segments. Two PCR steps were used to amplify libraries, with sample barcodes and sequencing adapters being added in the second step. Libraries were sequenced on Illumina HiSeq 2500 (2x100 bp) or NovaSeq (2x150 bp). The original methods were these. Demultiplexing of reads and collapsing into UMI consensus sequences were performed with MIGEC, and V(D)J alignment was carried out with MiXCR. Using edgeR on replicate PBMC samples, clonotypes were called vaccine-responding if FDR was below 0.01 and the log2 fold change was above 5 up to day 15. Bulk clonotypes were assigned CD4 or CD8 identity according to which sequenced CD4 or CD8 repertoire held them at higher abundance. TCRdb applied fastp at Q25 and MiXCR to the public reads, then kept only in-frame beta chains. Records with the same CDR3 protein are collapsed into one entry carrying the most frequent genes and DNA. These V and J calls derive from TCRdb rather than the authors' analysis. The sample has 300,000 to 450,000 distinct CDR3 sequences on record, approximately 5.7% of them singletons. The top ten hold about 15% of the sample.

Trimming removed 0 bases from V and 0 bases from J, leaving 8 bases between the germline ends. Based on the germline V gene, the CDR1 and CDR2 sequences are KGHSH and LQKENI. The CDR3 starts with the cysteine, ends with the phenylalanine, and has 16 residues. CDR3 DNA is the only sequence kept; it has 48 bases, read in frame from the first base. This TCR was recovered from a man aged 25 to 40 who received the YFV17D yellow fever vaccine. This chain joins TRBV18 to TRBJ2-2, with the D gene not clear enough to name. Source: PBMCs, taken 5 days after the yellow fever booster vaccination. The CDR3 has the sequence CASSPPGSSNTGELFF. The DNA reads TGTGCCAGCTCACCACCGGGAAGTTCGAACACCGGGGAGCTGTTTTTT.